The present entry profiles one T cell receptor beta chain with its context. This entry belongs to a study of blood T cell repertoires in COVID-19. About the study: Acute and convalescent COVID-19 samples came from the United States, Italy and Spain. PBMCs, B-cell-depleted T cells, or T cells were the source of the cDNA or gDNA that made up the material.

The assay was immunoSEQ multiplex PCR, and TCRdb's table has in-frame clones only and misses some. This table holds 200,000 to 250,000 clones, 82% found once. Enrollment of patients from Seattle took place during active infection, with longitudinal follow-up. Germline V lookup: CDR1 MGHRA, CDR2 YSYEKL. This CDR3 is built from 15 residues. The V gene end was trimmed by 0 bases and the J gene end by 10 bases; junction bases not matched to a gene: 9. This clonotype was obtained from a woman in her seventies with COVID-19, enrolled during active disease. The gene calls are TRBV4-1 and TRBJ2-7; TRBD2 matches 10 bases. Sequencing was performed on peripheral blood. The CDR3 coding sequence is TGCGCCAGCAGCCAAGAGCCTAGCGGGAGTAGGGTCCAGTACTTC. It encodes CASSQEPSGSRVQYF.